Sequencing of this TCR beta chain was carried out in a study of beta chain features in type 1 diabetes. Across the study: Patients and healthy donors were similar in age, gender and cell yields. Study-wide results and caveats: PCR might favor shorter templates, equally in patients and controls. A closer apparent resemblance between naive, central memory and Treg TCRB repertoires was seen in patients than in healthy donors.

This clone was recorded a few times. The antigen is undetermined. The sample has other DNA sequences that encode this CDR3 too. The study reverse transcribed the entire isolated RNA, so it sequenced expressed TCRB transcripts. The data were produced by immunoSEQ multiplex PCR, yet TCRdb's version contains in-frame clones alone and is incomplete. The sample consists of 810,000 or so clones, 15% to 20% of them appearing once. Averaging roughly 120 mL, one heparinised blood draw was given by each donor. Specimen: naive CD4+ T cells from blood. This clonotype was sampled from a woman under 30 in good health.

The CDR3 spells CASSSRTGPYEQYF. The CDR3 coding sequence is TGTGCCAGCAGTTCACGGACGGGACCCTACGAGCAGTACTTC. J is TRBJ2-7 and V is TRBV7-2, with D perhaps matching TRBD1 or TRBD2 (5 bases each). The V end was cut by 6 bases, the J end by 2 bases, with 14 bases between. This CDR3 has 14 residues. Looked up from germline, CDR1 is SGHTA and CDR2 is FQGNSA.